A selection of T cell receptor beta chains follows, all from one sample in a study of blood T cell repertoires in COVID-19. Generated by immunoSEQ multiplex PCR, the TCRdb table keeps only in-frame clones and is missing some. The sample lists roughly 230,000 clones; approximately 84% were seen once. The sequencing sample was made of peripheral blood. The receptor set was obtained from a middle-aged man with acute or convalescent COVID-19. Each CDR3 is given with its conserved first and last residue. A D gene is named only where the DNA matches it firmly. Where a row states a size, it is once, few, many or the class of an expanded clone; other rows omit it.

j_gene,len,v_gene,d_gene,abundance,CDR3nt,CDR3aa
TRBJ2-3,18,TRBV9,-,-,TGTGCCAGCAGCGCCCGTCCCCTGGGGCGGGGTAGCACAGATACGCAGTATTTT,CASSARPLGRGSTDTQYF
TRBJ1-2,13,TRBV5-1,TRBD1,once,TGCGCCAGCAGCGCGGACAGGGCCCGCGGCTACACCTTC,CASSADRARGYTF
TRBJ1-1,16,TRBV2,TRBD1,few,TGTGCCAGCAGACGCGACAGGGGGCCGGGGAACACTGAAGCTTTCTTT,CASRRDRGPGNTEAFF
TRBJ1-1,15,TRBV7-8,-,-,TGTGCCAGCAGCTTATTTGAACTGTCGAACACTGAAGCTTTCTTT,CASSLFELSNTEAFF
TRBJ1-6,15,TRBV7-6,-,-,TGTGCCAGCAGCCTGACAAGCTCCTATAATTCACCCCTCCACTTT,CASSLTSSYNSPLHF
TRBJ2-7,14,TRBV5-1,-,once,TGCGCCAGCAGCTCCAGGGTGGAAACCTACGAGCAGTACTTC,CASSSRVETYEQYF
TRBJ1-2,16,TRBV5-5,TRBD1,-,TGTGCCACCGCACTTGATACAGGGACAGGGGGCTATGGCTACACCTTC,CATALDTGTGGYGYTF
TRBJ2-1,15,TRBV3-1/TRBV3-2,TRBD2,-,TGTGCCAGCAGCCGACTAGCGGGGGGTGGCAATGAGCAGTTCTTC,CASSRLAGGGNEQFF
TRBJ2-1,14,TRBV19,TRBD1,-,TGTGCCAGTAGTCTCGGACAGGGTGATAATGAGCAGTTCTTC,CASSLGQGDNEQFF
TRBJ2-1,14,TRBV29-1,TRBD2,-,TGCAGCGCCCGGGGAGGGGTCTCCTACAATGAGCAGTTCTTC,CSARGGVSYNEQFF
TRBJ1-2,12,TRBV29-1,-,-,TGCAGCGTCGTCGGCGGGAACTATGGCTACACCTTC,CSVVGGNYGYTF
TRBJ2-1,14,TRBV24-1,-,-,TGTGCCACCAGTGATCCTTTGGTCGGGAATGAGCAGTTCTTC,CATSDPLVGNEQFF
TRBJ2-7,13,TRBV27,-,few,TGTGCCAGCAGACCCGGGATCACCTACGAGCAGTACTTC,CASRPGITYEQYF
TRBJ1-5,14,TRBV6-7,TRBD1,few,TGTGCCCCCAGCCGGGACAGGGCTGGTCAGCCCCAGCATTTT,CAPSRDRAGQPQHF
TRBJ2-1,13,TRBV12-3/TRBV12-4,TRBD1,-,TGTGCCGGGGCCGGGACAGGTTACAATGAGCAGTTCTTC,CAGAGTGYNEQFF